The entry below gives a single TCR beta chain sequence along with its context. This sample stems from a study of OX40 agonist ivuxolimab in advanced cancers. Looked up from germline, CDR1 is SGHAT and CDR2 is FQNNGV. The CDR3 contains 15 residues. The V gene end was trimmed by 2 bases and the J gene end by 7 bases; junction bases not matched to a gene: 8. The data were produced by immunoSEQ multiplex PCR, yet TCRdb's version contains in-frame clones alone and is incomplete. The table has 65,000 to 80,000 clones, 91% seen once. Sample: CD4+ or CD8+ T cells sorted from blood, taken in a trial of the OX40 agonist ivuxolimab. The receptor was isolated from an adult with an advanced solid tumor such as melanoma, head and neck, liver or kidney cancer. This sequence joins TRBV11-2 and TRBJ2-7; 10 bases are a match to TRBD2. CDR3 loop: CASSLLLAGVIEQYF. CDR3 in DNA: TGTGCCAGCAGCTTACTCCTAGCGGGAGTTATTGAGCAGTACTTC.